The text below deals with one TCR beta chain. Antigen: not known. Researchers used the Oncomine TCR Beta short-read assay to sequence DNA from cultured CD4+ T cells. TCRdb reprocessed the PCR reads via MiXCR and lists one record per CDR3 protein. The sample records 10,000 to 11,000 distinct CDR3 sequences, 20% to 25% being singletons. The sample originates from a study of vaccination and CD4 T cells after COVID-19. Treatment: roughly 11-day PBMC culture with coronavirus spike peptide pools or control peptides (ViraFEST assay). The V gene lost 6 bases and the J gene lost 0 bases, with 9 bases spanning the gap. Per the germline V gene, CDR1 is MNHNS and CDR2 is SASEGT. The CDR3 consists of 13 residues.

Specimen: CD4+ T cells from blood, cultured in vitro, collected before SARS-CoV-2 vaccination. The TCR sequence derives from a human donor who received a COVID-19 vaccine. The rearrangement uses TRBV6-1 and TRBJ2-7; maybe TRBD1 (5 bases). DNA for the CDR3: TGTGCCAGCAGACGGACATACTCCTACGAGCAGTACTTC. Residues: CASRRTYSYEQYF.